These 5 T cell receptor beta chains came from one sample sequenced in a study of regulatory T cells in long-lasting Graves disease. Construction of the TCR beta libraries employed iRepertoire HTBI primers in conjunction with Arm-PCR of CDR3 regions. TCRdb passed the multiplex PCR reads through MiXCR, listing each CDR3 protein once. The sample includes approximately 400,000 distinct CDR3 sequences, under 15% seen only once; the top ten take around 15%. As for time point: newly diagnosed GD, antithyroid drugs for less than 3 months. The TCR library used RNA extracted from PBMCs. The sample was also reused in another study, on T cells in Graves' hyperthyroidism and ophthalmopathy.

The sample was peripheral blood mononuclear cells (PBMCs), taken at new diagnosis, from a patient treated with antithyroid drugs. The source is a woman aged 25 to 39 with Graves disease.

This clonotype turned up a few times. The J gene is TRBJ1-5, the V gene TRBV27; D gene unclear. Deletions cut 5 bases from V and 4 bases from J, with 15 bases between. CDR1 MNHEY and CDR2 SMNVEV come from the germline V gene (reference sequence). CDR3 length: 15 residues. Written as DNA, the CDR3 is TGTGCCAGCAGTCAAAGGGTTACCTGGAATCAGCCCCAGCATTTT. It specifies CASSQRVTWNQPQHF.

This clonotype was counted at least ten times. The gene calls are TRBV3-1 and TRBJ1-5, with D perhaps matching TRBD1 (6 bases). The CDR3 is made up of 13 amino acids. Germline CDR1 is LGHDT and CDR2 is YNNKEL (reference sequence). V lost 0 bases and J lost 11, with 11 bases in between. This CDR3 reads CASSQEGGGAQHF. For the CDR3, the DNA is TGTGCCAGCAGCCAAGAAGGGGGGGGAGCCCAGCATTTT.

This clonotype has at least ten counts. This chain connects TRBV13 to TRBJ2-3; 7 nucleotides match TRBD1. Unmatched junction bases numbered 3, after V lost 3 bases and J lost 0 bases. Per germline, CDR1 PRHDT and CDR2 FYEKMQ (reference sequence). This CDR3 spans 15 amino acids. As DNA, the CDR3 is TGTGCCAGCAGCTTGGGACAGATTAGCACAGATACGCAGTATTTT. This translates into CASSLGQISTDTQYF.

V gene TRBV9 combines with J gene TRBJ1-1, with D tentatively TRBD1 (5 bases). CDR1 SGDLS and CDR2 YYNGEE come from the germline V gene. The CDR3 totals 15 residues. Trimming removed 4 bases at V and 5 bases at J, with 18 bases between. In nucleotides, the CDR3 is TGTGCCAGCAGCTCACAGGTTTTCGACATTACTGAAGCTTTCTTT. Protein sequence: CASSSQVFDITEAFF.

This clonotype was seen many times. The chain employs TRBV11-2 and TRBJ2-5; TRBD2 agrees at 13 bases. The J segment lost 2 bases and the V segment lost 3 bases, leaving 9 bases of the junction unmatched. The CDR3 has 18 residues. Germline V lookup: CDR1 SGHAT, CDR2 FQNNGV. CDR3 sequence (DNA): TGTGCCAGCAGCTTTCGGAGGACTAGCGGGAGCACGCAAGAGACCCAGTACTTC. This translates into CASSFRRTSGSTQETQYF. The variable domain in full, with the rest retrieved from reference TRBV11-2 and TRBJ2-5, is EAGVAQSPRYKIIEKRQSVAFWCNPISGHATLYWYQQILGQGPKLLIQFQNNGVVDDSQLPKDRFSAERLKGVDSTLKIQPAKLEDSAVYLCASSFRRTSGSTQETQYFGPGTRLLVL.